Listed here are 28 T cell receptor beta chains from one sample, sequenced in a study of pediatric ulcerative colitis. Profiled with immunoSEQ multiplex PCR; TCRdb holds only in-frame clones, not every one. Altogether some 50,000 clones are present, around 79% being singletons, with the ten largest covering less than 4.5%. One to two pinch biopsies were taken from the rectum during colonoscopy. Sequenced input: gut tissue. These TCRs come from a girl under 18 with moderate ulcerative colitis.

The genes are TRBV5-6 and TRBJ1-2, with D perhaps TRBD1 (5 bases). Germline CDR1 is SGHDT and CDR2 is YYEEEE. V lost 3 bases and J 5 bases, leaving 14 bases between the germline ends. The CDR3 has 14 amino acids. The CDR3 DNA follows: TGTGCCAGCAGCTCCCGGGGCATATCATATGGCTACACCTTC. This encodes CASSSRGISYGYTF.

V gene TRBV5-1 combines with J gene TRBJ1-1; a weak D match, TRBD1 (5 bases). The CDR3 sequence is 12 residues long. Germline lookup yields CDR1 SGHRS and CDR2 YFSETQ. V dropped 3 bases and J dropped 5 bases, with 8 bases sitting between them. The CDR3 DNA follows: TGCGCCAGCAGCTCCAGGGAGACTGAAGCTTTCTTT. Its translation: CASSSRETEAFF.

The CDR3 reads CASSPWRATNTEAFF. The CDR3 DNA reads as TGTGCCAGCAGTCCCTGGAGGGCCACGAACACTGAAGCTTTCTTT. The chain carries TRBV6-1 and TRBJ1-1; no clear D. CDR1 and CDR2 from the germline V gene are MNHNS and SASEGT. V lost 5 bases, J lost 1 base, and 14 bases lay in between. The length of the CDR3 is 15 residues.

This sequence joins TRBV29-1 and TRBJ2-3; 11 bases are a match to TRBD2. The V gene end was trimmed by 6 bases and the J gene end by 1 base; junction bases not matched to a gene: 3. CDR3 length: 14 residues. Germline values: CDR1 SQVTM, CDR2 ANQGSEA. The CDR3 loop reads CSVRLAGRTDTQYF. The CDR3 DNA reads as TGCAGCGTAAGACTAGCGGGGCGCACAGATACGCAGTATTTT.

This chain uses TRBV28 with TRBJ2-7; D is possibly TRBD2 (6 bases). From germline, CDR1 is MDHEN and CDR2 SYDVKM. V lost 6 bases to trimming and J lost 7 bases, with 22 bases between them. This CDR3 comprises 15 residues. The CDR3 coding sequence is TGTGCCAGCAGCCCTCTCGGGAGAAGTTATTGGGAGCAGTACTTC. It yields the protein CASSPLGRSYWEQYF.

The chain uses TRBV7-9 and TRBJ1-1; D is uncertain. Per germline, CDR1 SEHNR and CDR2 FQNEAQ (reference sequence). The CDR3 extends over 14 amino acids. V was cut by 5 bases and J by 4 bases, with 14 bases left in between. CDR3 residues: CASSPWVAGTEAFF. CDR3 DNA: TGTGCCAGCAGCCCATGGGTAGCAGGCACTGAAGCTTTCTTT.

V and J are TRBV18 and TRBJ1-2; D possibly corresponds to TRBD1 (5 bases). The CDR3 loop spans 15 amino acids. V was shortened by 0 bases and J by 8 bases, with 16 bases between the two germline ends. CDR1 and CDR2 from the germline V gene are KGHSH and LQKENI. CDR3 DNA: TGTGCCAGCTCACCACCGGTGGGCAGGGAGTGGGGCTACACCTTC. Its protein is CASSPPVGREWGYTF. The variable domain in full, completed from reference TRBV18 and TRBJ1-2, reads NAGVMQNPRHLVRRRGQEARLRCSPMKGHSHVYWYRQLPEEGLKFMVYLQKENIIDESGMPKERFSAEFPKEGPSILRIQQVVRGDSAAYFCASSPPVGREWGYTFGSGTRLTVV.

This clone came up a few times. This chain uses TRBV28 with TRBJ1-4, with 7 nucleotides matching TRBD1. CDR3 length equals 16 residues. V gave up 1 base and J gave up 10 bases; unmatched junction bases: 12. Per the germline V gene, CDR1 is MDHEN and CDR2 is SYDVKM. The DNA of the CDR3 is TGTGCCAGCAGTTTATTTGGGACAGTGCGACTAGGAAAACTGTTTTTT. Protein: CASSLFGTVRLGKLFF.

The V call is TRBV19, the J call TRBJ1-2, with D possibly being TRBD1 (6 bases). Germline V gene sequence: CDR1 LNHDA, CDR2 SQIVND (reference sequence). The length of the CDR3 is 15 residues. Trimming left V 3 bases short and J 4 bases short, with 15 bases between. The CDR3 nucleotides are TGTGCCAGTAGTATCCCGGACAGCATACCCTATGGCTACACCTTC. Amino acids: CASSIPDSIPYGYTF.

The J gene is TRBJ2-5, the V gene TRBV5-1; 9 bases are a match to TRBD1. This CDR3 comprises 15 residues. From germline, CDR1 is SGHRS and CDR2 YFSETQ. The trim removed 0 bases at V and 5 bases at J, leaving 5 bases unmatched. The CDR3 DNA follows: TGCGCCAGCAGCTTGGACAGGGGGCGCGAGGAGACCCAGTACTTC. Translated: CASSLDRGREETQYF.

This rearrangement joins TRBV9 to TRBJ1-2, with 7 positions matching TRBD1. This CDR3 region has 14 residues. The V gene end was trimmed by 3 bases and the J gene end by 3 bases; junction bases not matched to a gene: 5. CDR1 and CDR2 (germline): SGDLS, YYNGEE. CDR3 DNA: TGTGCCAGCAGCGAGGGGGACAGAGACTATGGCTACACCTTC. Residues: CASSEGDRDYGYTF.

There are a few counts of this clone. The gene calls are TRBV9 and TRBJ1-1; D may be TRBD1 (5 bases). The CDR3 contains 15 residues. Per the germline V gene, CDR1 is SGDLS and CDR2 is YYNGEE. The germline V and J ends were trimmed by 0 bases and 1 base, with 10 bases remaining between them. In DNA form, the CDR3 reads TGTGCCAGCAGCGTAGCTCAGGGATGGAACACTGAAGCTTTCTTT. It codes for CASSVAQGWNTEAFF. Drawing the rest from reference TRBV9 and TRBJ1-1, the complete variable domain is DSGVTQTPKHLITATGQRVTLRCSPRSGDLSVYWYQQSLDQGLQFLIQYYNGEERAKGNILERFSAQQFPDLHSELNLSSLELGDSALYFCASSVAQGWNTEAFFGQGTRLTVV.

The rearrangement uses TRBV27 and TRBJ1-5; 8 bases fit TRBD1. V was pared by 5 bases and J by 5 bases, with 8 bases of the junction left unmatched. The CDR3 totals 15 residues. Per germline, CDR1 MNHEY and CDR2 SMNVEV (reference sequence). The CDR3 region is CASSPVRTGHQPQHF. The CDR3 coding sequence is TGTGCCAGCAGTCCAGTTCGGACAGGGCATCAGCCCCAGCATTTT.

This chain links TRBV30 with TRBJ1-2; D is perhaps TRBD1 (5 bases). Germline CDR1 GTSNPN, CDR2 SVGIG (reference sequence). The CDR3 is 15 residues long. With 3 bases removed from V and 2 bases from J, the gap between germline ends came to 16 bases. The DNA for the CDR3 is TGTGCCTGGAGCTTAGGGCAGGGAGGGAACTATGGCTACACCTTC. Its protein is CAWSLGQGGNYGYTF.

J is TRBJ2-7 and V is TRBV5-6; D is perhaps TRBD2 (6 bases). V was pared by 2 bases and J by 3 bases, with 12 bases between. The germline gives CDR1 SGHDT, CDR2 YYEEEE. CDR3 length: 14 residues. In nucleotides, the CDR3 is TGTGCCAGCAGCTTAGGCCCGGAGGGCTACGAGCAGTACTTC. Its protein product is CASSLGPEGYEQYF.

The chain employs TRBV5-6 and TRBJ2-2; D may be TRBD1 (6 bases). The germline V and J ends were trimmed by 2 bases and 0 bases, with 11 bases remaining between them. From germline, CDR1 is SGHDT and CDR2 YYEEEE. The CDR3 contains 16 residues. CDR3 region: CASSLITGSNTGELFF. The DNA of the CDR3 is TGTGCCAGCAGCTTAATTACAGGGTCGAACACCGGGGAGCTGTTTTTT.

This clone was counted once. The V call is TRBV27, the J call TRBJ1-1, with TRBD1 as a possible D gene (6 bases). Trimming removed 4 bases at V and 3 bases at J, with 18 bases between. Per germline, CDR1 MNHEY and CDR2 SMNVEV (reference sequence). The CDR3 is 16 amino acids. CDR3 coding DNA: TGTGCCAGCAGTTCCCTCGAGCAGGGGAGGTACACTGAAGCTTTCTTT. Amino acid sequence: CASSSLEQGRYTEAFF.

This clone was recorded a few times. V is TRBV18 and J is TRBJ1-1, with a tentative D call TRBD1 (6 bases). The V end was cut by 2 bases, the J end by 3 bases, with 13 bases between. This CDR3 has 15 residues. Per germline, CDR1 KGHSH and CDR2 LQKENI. Here the CDR3 reads CASSPSGGSDTEAFF. DNA of the CDR3: TGTGCCAGCTCACCAAGCGGGGGCAGTGACACTGAAGCTTTCTTT.

V gene TRBV19 combines with J gene TRBJ1-1; TRBD1 might be the D (5 bases). Trimming pared 0 bases from V and 5 bases from J, leaving 19 bases between. CDR1 is LNHDA, CDR2 SQIVND, per germline (reference sequence). CDR3 size: 17 residues. The CDR3 protein is CASSIDVEGRGGTEAFF. The CDR3 nucleotides read TGTGCCAGTAGTATAGATGTAGAGGGAAGGGGCGGTACTGAAGCTTTCTTT.

This chain links TRBV5-1 with TRBJ2-3; D is possibly TRBD1 (6 bases). Germline V gives CDR1 SGHRS, CDR2 YFSETQ. The CDR3 spans 15 residues. V dropped 2 bases and J dropped 2 bases, with 12 bases sitting between them. The CDR3 bases are TGCGCCAGCAGCTTAGGACAGATCATCACAGATACGCAGTATTTT. It encodes CASSLGQIITDTQYF.

The chain recombines TRBV7-9 with TRBJ1-1, with a tentative D call TRBD1 (5 bases). Looked up from germline, CDR1 is SEHNR and CDR2 is FQNEAQ (reference sequence). The CDR3 contains 14 residues. V shed 6 bases and J shed 6 bases, with 17 bases lying between them. CDR3 sequence: CASSLGRGIPEAFF. In DNA form, the CDR3 reads TGTGCCAGCAGTTTGGGACGGGGGATTCCTGAAGCTTTCTTT.

The V gene is TRBV6-5, the J gene TRBJ2-7, with 8 bases aligning to TRBD1. This CDR3 contains 15 residues. Looked up from germline, CDR1 is MNHEY and CDR2 is SVGAGI. V was clipped by 6 bases and J by 3 bases; unmatched bases: 10. The CDR3 is CASSPMDRAGYEQYF. DNA of the CDR3: TGTGCCAGCAGCCCAATGGACAGGGCTGGCTACGAGCAGTACTTC.

J is TRBJ1-1 and V is TRBV5-1, with 7 bases matching TRBD1. V was clipped by 3 bases and J by 1 base; unmatched bases: 6. The CDR3 runs to 15 residues. In germline, CDR1 is SGHRS, CDR2 YFSETQ. The CDR3 spells CASSYQGQKNTEAFF. The CDR3 nucleotides are TGCGCCAGCAGCTACCAGGGACAGAAGAACACTGAAGCTTTCTTT.

CDR3 loop: CASSEARGREQYF. The CDR3 coding sequence is TGTGCCAGCAGTGAAGCGAGGGGGCGCGAGCAGTACTTC. V usage is TRBV2 and J usage is TRBJ2-7, with 7 bases matching TRBD1. The CDR3 runs 13 residues. Germline V gives CDR1 SNHLY, CDR2 FYNNEI. After removal of 0 bases from V and 6 bases from J, the junction contained 2 bases not matched to a gene.

The chain recombines TRBV7-9 with TRBJ1-1; TRBD1 agrees at 7 bases. This CDR3 region has 14 residues. Germline V CDR1 and CDR2: SEHNR, FQNEAQ (reference sequence). J lost 4 bases, V lost 5 bases, and 7 bases had no gene match. CDR3 in DNA: TGTGCCAGCAGCCGACAGGGAACCGGCACTGAAGCTTTCTTT. It is translated as CASSRQGTGTEAFF.

This clone has more than one count but fewer than ten. The chain uses TRBV28 and TRBJ2-3; D uncertain. The germline V gene has CDR1 MDHEN and CDR2 SYDVKM. This CDR3 contains 14 residues. The ends were cut back, 1 base at V and 7 bases at J, with 12 bases in the middle. The CDR3 DNA follows: TGTGCCAGCAGTTTATTTTCGGATGACTATACGCAGTATTTT. It codes for CASSLFSDDYTQYF.

The chain combines TRBV5-6 with TRBJ1-5, with no clear D. CDR1 and CDR2 (germline): SGHDT, YYEEEE. Between the trimmed V and J ends, which lost 0 bases and 2 bases, there was a span of 12 bases. The CDR3 is 16 residues long. The CDR3 loop reads CASSLGGGRGNQPQHF. CDR3 nucleotides: TGTGCCAGCAGCTTGGGGGGAGGTAGGGGCAATCAGCCCCAGCATTTT.

This chain joins TRBV10-3 and TRBJ1-2, with no clear D. The V and J ends lost 6 bases and 7 bases respectively, with 12 bases between them. The CDR3 length is 12 residues. Germline CDR1 reads ENHRY; CDR2 reads SYGVKD. The CDR3: CAISAEVAGYTF. The CDR3 DNA reads TGTGCCATCAGCGCAGAGGTGGCTGGCTACACCTTC.